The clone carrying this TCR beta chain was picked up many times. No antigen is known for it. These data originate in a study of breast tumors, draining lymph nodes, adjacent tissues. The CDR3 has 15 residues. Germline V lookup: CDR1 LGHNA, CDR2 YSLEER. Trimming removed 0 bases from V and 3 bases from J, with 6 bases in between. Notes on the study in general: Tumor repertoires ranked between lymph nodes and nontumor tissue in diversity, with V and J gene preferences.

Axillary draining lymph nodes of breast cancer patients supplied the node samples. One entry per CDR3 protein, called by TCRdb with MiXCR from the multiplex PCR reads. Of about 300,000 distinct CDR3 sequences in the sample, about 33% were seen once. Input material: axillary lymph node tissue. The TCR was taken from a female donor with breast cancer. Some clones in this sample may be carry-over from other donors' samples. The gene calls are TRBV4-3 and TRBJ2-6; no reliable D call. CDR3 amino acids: CASSQDLGGANVLTF. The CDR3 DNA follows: TGCGCCAGCAGCCAAGATTTGGGTGGGGCCAACGTCCTGACTTTC.